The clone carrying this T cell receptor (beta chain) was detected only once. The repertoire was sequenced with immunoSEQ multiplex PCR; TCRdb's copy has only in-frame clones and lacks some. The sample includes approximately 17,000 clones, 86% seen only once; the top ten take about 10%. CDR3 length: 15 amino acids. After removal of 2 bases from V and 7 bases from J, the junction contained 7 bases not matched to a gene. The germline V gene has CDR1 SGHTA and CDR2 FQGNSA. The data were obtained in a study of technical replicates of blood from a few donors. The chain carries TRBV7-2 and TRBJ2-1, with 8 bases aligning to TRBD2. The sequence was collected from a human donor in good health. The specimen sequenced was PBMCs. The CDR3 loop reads CASSLIAGKQNEQFF. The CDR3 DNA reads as TGTGCCAGCAGCTTAATAGCGGGAAAGCAGAATGAGCAGTTCTTC.